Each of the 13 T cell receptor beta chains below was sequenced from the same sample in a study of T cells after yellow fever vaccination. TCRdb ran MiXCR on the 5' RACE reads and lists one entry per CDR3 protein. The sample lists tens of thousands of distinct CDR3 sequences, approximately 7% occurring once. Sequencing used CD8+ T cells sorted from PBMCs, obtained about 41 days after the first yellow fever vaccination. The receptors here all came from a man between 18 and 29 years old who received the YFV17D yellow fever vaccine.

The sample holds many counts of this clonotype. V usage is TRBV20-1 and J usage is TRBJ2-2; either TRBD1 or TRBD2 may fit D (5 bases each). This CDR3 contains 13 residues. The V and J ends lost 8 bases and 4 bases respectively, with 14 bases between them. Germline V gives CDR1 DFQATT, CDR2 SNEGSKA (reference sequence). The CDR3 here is CSQVRGSTGELFF. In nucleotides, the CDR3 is TGCAGTCAAGTACGGGGCAGCACCGGGGAGCTGTTTTTT.

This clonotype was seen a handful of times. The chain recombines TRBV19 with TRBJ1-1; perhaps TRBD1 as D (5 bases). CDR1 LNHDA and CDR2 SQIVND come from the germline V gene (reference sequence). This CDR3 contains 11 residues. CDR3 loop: CARQLNTEAFF. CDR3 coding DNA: TGTGCTAGACAGCTGAACACTGAAGCTTTCTTT. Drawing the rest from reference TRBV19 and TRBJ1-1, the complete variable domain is DGGITQSPKYLFRKEGQNVTLSCEQNLNHDAMYWYRQDPGQGLRLIYYSQIVNDFQKGDIAEGYSVSREKKESFPLTVTSAQKNPTAFYLCARQLNTEAFFGQGTRLTVV.

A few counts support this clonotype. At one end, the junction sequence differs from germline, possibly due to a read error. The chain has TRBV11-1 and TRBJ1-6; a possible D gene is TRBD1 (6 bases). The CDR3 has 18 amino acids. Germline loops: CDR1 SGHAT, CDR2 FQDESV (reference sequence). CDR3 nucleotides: TGTGCCAGCAGCTTAGCATGGTACAGGGCGCGGGATAATTCACCCCTCCAATTT. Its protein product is CASSLAWYRARDNSPLQF.

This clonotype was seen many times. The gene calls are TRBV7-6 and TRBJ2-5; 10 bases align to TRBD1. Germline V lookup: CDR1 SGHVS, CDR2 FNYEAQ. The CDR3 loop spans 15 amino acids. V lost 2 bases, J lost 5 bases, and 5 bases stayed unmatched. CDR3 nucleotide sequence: TGTGCCAGCAGCTTATGGGACAGGGGCGAGGAGACCCAGTACTTC. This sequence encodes CASSLWDRGEETQYF. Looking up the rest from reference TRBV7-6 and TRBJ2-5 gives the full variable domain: GAGVSQSPRYKVTKRGQDVALRCDPISGHVSLYWYRQALGQGPEFLTYFNYEAQQDKSGLPNDRFSAERPEGSISTLTIQRTEQRDSAMYRCASSLWDRGEETQYFGPGTRLLVL.

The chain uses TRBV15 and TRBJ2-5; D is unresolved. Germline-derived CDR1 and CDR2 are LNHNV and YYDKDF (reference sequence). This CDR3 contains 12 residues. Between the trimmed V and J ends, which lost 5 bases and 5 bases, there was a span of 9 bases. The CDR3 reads CATSARRETQYF. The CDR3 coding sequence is TGTGCCACCAGCGCGCGGCGCGAGACCCAGTACTTC.

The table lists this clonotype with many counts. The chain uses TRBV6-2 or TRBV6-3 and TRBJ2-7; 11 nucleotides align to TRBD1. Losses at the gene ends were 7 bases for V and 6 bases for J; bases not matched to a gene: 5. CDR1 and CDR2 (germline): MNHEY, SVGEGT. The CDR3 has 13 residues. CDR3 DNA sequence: TGTGCCAGCACTCCGGGACAGGGGGGCGAGCAGTACTTC. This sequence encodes CASTPGQGGEQYF.

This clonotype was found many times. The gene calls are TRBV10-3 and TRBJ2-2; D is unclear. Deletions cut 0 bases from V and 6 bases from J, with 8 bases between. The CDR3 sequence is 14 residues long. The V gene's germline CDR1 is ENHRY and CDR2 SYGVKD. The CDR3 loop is CAISESGRAGELFF. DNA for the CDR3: TGTGCCATCAGTGAGTCGGGAAGGGCCGGGGAGCTGTTTTTT.

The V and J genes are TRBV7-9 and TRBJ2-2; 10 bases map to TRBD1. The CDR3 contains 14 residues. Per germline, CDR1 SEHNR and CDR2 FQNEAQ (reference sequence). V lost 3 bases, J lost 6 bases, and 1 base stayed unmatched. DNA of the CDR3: TGTGCCAGCAGCTTGACAGGGGGCGCCGGGGAGCTGTTTTTT. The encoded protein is CASSLTGGAGELFF.

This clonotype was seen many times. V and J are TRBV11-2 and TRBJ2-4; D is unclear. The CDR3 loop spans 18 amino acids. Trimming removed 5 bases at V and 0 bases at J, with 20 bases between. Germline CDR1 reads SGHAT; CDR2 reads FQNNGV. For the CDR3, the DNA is TGTGCCAGCAGCCCCCGGGTAGTAGTCTCTTTAGCCAAAAACATTCAGTACTTC. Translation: CASSPRVVVSLAKNIQYF.

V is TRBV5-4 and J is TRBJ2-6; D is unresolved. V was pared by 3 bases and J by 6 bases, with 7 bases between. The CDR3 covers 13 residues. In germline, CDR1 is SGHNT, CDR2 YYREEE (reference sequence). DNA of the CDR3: TGTGCCAGCAGCTCCAGCGAGGCCAACGTCCTGACTTTC. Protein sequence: CASSSSEANVLTF.

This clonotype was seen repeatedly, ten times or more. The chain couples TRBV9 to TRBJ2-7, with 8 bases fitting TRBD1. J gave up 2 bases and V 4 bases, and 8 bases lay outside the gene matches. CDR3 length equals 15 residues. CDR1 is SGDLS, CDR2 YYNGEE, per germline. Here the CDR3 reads CASSPRDRLTYEQYF. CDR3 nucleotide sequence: TGTGCCAGCAGCCCCCGGGACAGGCTAACCTACGAGCAGTACTTC.

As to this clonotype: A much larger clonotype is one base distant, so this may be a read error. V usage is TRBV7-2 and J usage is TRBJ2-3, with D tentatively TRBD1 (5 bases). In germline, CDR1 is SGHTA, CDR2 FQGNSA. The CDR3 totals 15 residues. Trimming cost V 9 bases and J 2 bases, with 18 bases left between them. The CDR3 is CASRLGATTTDTQYF. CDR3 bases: TGTGCCAGTCGGCTAGGGGCTACCACCACAGATACGCAGTATTTT.

The CDR3 nucleotides are TGTGCCAGCACCCCACCCGCGCTGGGTCGGGCCAATGAGCAGTTCTTC. Translated: CASTPPALGRANEQFF. The chain has TRBV7-9 and TRBJ2-1; D call uncertain. The V and J ends lost 7 bases and 6 bases respectively, with 22 bases between them. The CDR3 loop spans 16 amino acids. Germline V CDR1 and CDR2: SEHNR, FQNEAQ (reference sequence).